A selection of T cell receptor beta chains follows, all from one sample in a study of regulatory T cells in long-lasting Graves disease. MiXCR, applied by TCRdb to the multiplex PCR reads, yields one record per CDR3 protein. Of around 510,000 distinct CDR3 sequences listed, less than 25% are singletons. The source was peripheral blood mononuclear cells (PBMCs), collected when the disease was refractory, from a patient treated with antithyroid drugs. Every receptor here comes from a female donor with Graves disease. The conserved cysteine and the conserved F or W are not part of the CDR3 here. Fields, in order: clone size, V gene, J gene, CDR3 protein. A row's size may be missing; if present it is once, few, many or a size class.

many	TRBV6-1	TRBJ1-2	ASTPFRTGTNYGYT
NA	TRBV6-2/TRBV6-3	TRBJ1-2	ASSVIRTGGGSYGYT
many	TRBV3-1	TRBJ1-2	ASSPPGQGFYGYT
many	TRBV12-3/TRBV12-4	TRBJ1-4	ASNDRVGEKLF
many	TRBV28	TRBJ1-2	ASSPRAQTNYGYT
few	TRBV6-2/TRBV6-3	TRBJ1-1	ASSYSMGGTEAF
many	TRBV7-3	TRBJ2-7	ASSPMGGSSYEQY
few	TRBV7-2	TRBJ2-7	ASSPRDLRSYEQY
many	TRBV11-2	TRBJ2-7	ASSLGPTLEQY
NA	TRBV7-2	TRBJ2-1	ASSRTSGIYNEQF
NA	TRBV29-1	TRBJ2-2	GVLPGTNTGELF
many	TRBV29-1	TRBJ2-5	SVVLDGETQY
few	TRBV19	TRBJ1-5	ASSNPGRYNQPQH
few	TRBV9	TRBJ2-5	ASSVFGLGSAGETQY
NA	TRBV27	TRBJ2-7	ASSLQTDYEQY
many	TRBV6-4	TRBJ2-7	ATIKRAGNPSIYEQY
NA	TRBV7-2	TRBJ1-5	ASSLVAQPQH
few	TRBV29-1	TRBJ1-6	SVPGTGSNSPLH
many	TRBV6-1	TRBJ1-2	ASRTGTSVGGYT
once	TRBV7-9	TRBJ2-2	ASSWPGVGELF
NA	TRBV12-3/TRBV12-4	TRBJ1-6	ASSLGDVNSPLH
NA	TRBV3-1	TRBJ2-5	ASRASGIRETQY
many	TRBV28	TRBJ2-5	ASSPIPGETQY
many	TRBV10-2	TRBJ1-1	ASSPRDTEAF
many	TRBV27	TRBJ1-2	ASSLMGAWKPHGYT
NA	TRBV7-3	TRBJ2-2	ASSSGQINTGELF
NA	TRBV7-7	TRBJ1-1	ASSPLTGKGTEAF
NA	TRBV7-6	TRBJ1-1	ASSLGEAGAEAS
NA	TRBV7-9	TRBJ2-7	ASSLGKRELDEQY
many	TRBV27	TRBJ2-7	ASSLGGQGASEQY
NA	TRBV19	TRBJ1-2	ASSMATNYGYT
NA	TRBV20-1	TRBJ2-7	SAIDDRDSYEQY
many	TRBV5-1	TRBJ2-2	ASSAGQRNTGELF
NA	TRBV6-1	TRBJ2-5	ASSLNIFGTRQETQY
NA	TRBV5-1	TRBJ2-1	ASSLVVTSGNNEQF
NA	TRBV7-9	TRBJ2-7	ASSLGQPIF
many	TRBV6-1	TRBJ1-5	ASSEYRGLLQPQH
NA	TRBV7-9	TRBJ2-2	ASSETGADMSGELF
many	TRBV6-4	TRBJ1-1	ASSDSSRGTEAF
many	TRBV4-1	TRBJ1-1	ASSQDSGLSEAF
NA	TRBV24-1	TRBJ2-2	ATSALGVYGGELF
many	TRBV12-5	TRBJ1-2	ASGLVLGTGARVDYGYT
few	TRBV7-9	TRBJ2-7	AWGGQGISYEQY
few	TRBV6-2/TRBV6-3	TRBJ2-4	ASSELAGAPGNIQY
few	TRBV19	TRBJ2-7	ASSMGFQGPFPYEQY
NA	TRBV6-2/TRBV6-3	TRBJ2-1	ASTDRLWDEQF
NA	TRBV7-9	TRBJ1-2	ASSLVGREGSYGYT
many	TRBV28	TRBJ2-7	ASSFIFGPTLYEQY
many	TRBV7-2	TRBJ1-2	ASSLQRRANYGYT
many	TRBV11-2	TRBJ2-5	ASSPARGVETQY
many	TRBV28	TRBJ2-7	ASSLPGTGAYEQY
many	TRBV20-1	TRBJ2-7	SAEDIRENEQY
NA	TRBV30	TRBJ2-2	AWSALAGGGTGELF
few	TRBV30	TRBJ2-7	AWSGGGSEQY
few	TRBV11-2	TRBJ2-7	ASSLPGNEQY